One and the same sample provided the 21 T cell receptor beta chains below, sequenced in a study of PD-L1 blockade in urothelial cancer. Profiling relied on immunoSEQ multiplex PCR, and the TCRdb table lists in-frame clones only, not all of them. This table holds about 100,000 clones, around 82% found once. The source material was PBMCs, sampled around atezolizumab (anti-PD-L1) treatment. Source of these receptors: a man in his fifties or sixties with urothelial cancer.

The V and J genes are TRBV9 and TRBJ2-2; 8 nucleotides match TRBD2. There are 19 residues in the CDR3. Per the germline V gene, CDR1 is SGDLS and CDR2 is YYNGEE. The V and J ends lost 3 bases and 2 bases, in that order; junction bases with no gene match: 15. CDR3 sequence (DNA): TGTGCCAGCAGCGAGAAGGGAGGGACTAGGACACTTAACACCGGGGAGCTGTTTTTT. Translating gives CASSEKGGTRTLNTGELFF.

This clone was seen more than once but under ten times. The V gene is TRBV19, the J gene TRBJ1-5; D might be TRBD1 (6 bases). This CDR3 spans 15 amino acids. Germline V gene sequence: CDR1 LNHDA, CDR2 SQIVND (reference sequence). V dropped 5 bases and J dropped 1 base, with 12 bases sitting between them. This chain's CDR3 is CASSAYRASNQPQHF. In nucleotides, the CDR3 is TGTGCCAGTAGTGCCTACAGGGCCAGCAATCAGCCCCAGCATTTT.

The V and J genes are TRBV6-5 and TRBJ2-2, with D unresolved. The CDR3 extends over 14 amino acids. V shed 0 bases and J shed 6 bases, with 8 bases lying between them. From germline, CDR1 is MNHEY and CDR2 SVGAGI. This chain's CDR3 is CASSYSFGSGELFF. For the CDR3, the DNA is TGTGCCAGCAGTTACTCTTTCGGTTCCGGGGAGCTGTTTTTT.

The chain is built from TRBV4-1 and TRBJ2-2, with 16 nucleotides matching TRBD2. Losses at the gene ends were 0 bases for V and 2 bases for J; bases not matched to a gene: 6. The CDR3 runs to 20 residues. In germline, CDR1 is MGHRA, CDR2 YSYEKL. CDR3 loop: CASSQERGLAGGLNTGELFF. The DNA of the CDR3 is TGCGCCAGCAGCCAAGAAAGGGGACTAGCGGGAGGGTTAAACACCGGGGAGCTGTTTTTT.

The rearrangement links TRBV9 to TRBJ2-2; 11 positions agree with TRBD2. CDR3 size: 17 residues. With 4 bases clipped from V and 2 bases from J, the junction kept 7 bases outside the gene matches. Germline values: CDR1 SGDLS, CDR2 YYNGEE. The CDR3 DNA sequence: TGTGCCAGCAGCCTTGGACTAGCGGGCATTAACACCGGGGAGCTGTTTTTT. Protein: CASSLGLAGINTGELFF.

The V call is TRBV28, the J call TRBJ1-6; perhaps TRBD1 as D (5 bases). Germline V gives CDR1 MDHEN, CDR2 SYDVKM. V dropped 7 bases and J dropped 10 bases, with 11 bases sitting between them. The CDR3 consists of 12 residues. The CDR3 here is CASKQGSSPLHF. For the CDR3, the DNA is TGTGCCAGCAAGCAGGGAAGCTCACCCCTCCACTTT.

This rearrangement joins TRBV7-2 to TRBJ2-1; 8 bases match TRBD2. V was pared by 1 base and J by 3 bases, with 11 bases of the junction left unmatched. CDR1 is SGHTA and CDR2 is FQGNSA in the germline V gene. The CDR3 is 18 residues long. This CDR3 is CASSLVPVAGSSYNEQFF. CDR3 DNA sequence: TGTGCCAGCAGCTTAGTTCCCGTAGCGGGAAGTAGCTACAATGAGCAGTTCTTC.

In this sample, this clone turned up a few times. The chain uses TRBV28 and TRBJ1-5, with 9 bases aligning to TRBD1. In germline, CDR1 is MDHEN, CDR2 SYDVKM. This CDR3 has 13 amino acids. The V and J ends lost 7 bases and 4 bases, in that order; junction bases with no gene match: 2. The CDR3: CASTGTGNQPQHF. The CDR3 nucleotides are TGTGCCAGCACGGGGACAGGGAATCAGCCCCAGCATTTT.

V and J are TRBV7-9 and TRBJ2-3; the D is unclear. Trimming cost V 6 bases and J 0 bases, with 16 bases left between them. CDR1 is SEHNR and CDR2 is FQNEAQ in the germline V gene (reference sequence). The CDR3 is 16 amino acids. The CDR3 region is CASSLKLVPSTDTQYF. CDR3 bases: TGTGCCAGCAGTCTAAAATTAGTCCCGAGCACAGATACGCAGTATTTT.

The chain employs TRBV27 and TRBJ2-7, with 12 nucleotides matching TRBD2. V trimming: 6 bases; J trimming: 4 bases; junction bases outside the gene matches: 10. In germline, CDR1 is MNHEY, CDR2 SMNVEV (reference sequence). The CDR3 consists of 16 residues. In DNA form, the CDR3 reads TGTGCCAGCAGCCGCCGGACTAGCGGGACAGTTTACGAGCAGTACTTC. The encoded protein is CASSRRTSGTVYEQYF.

The table lists this clone with a few counts. The CDR3 sequence: CASSVGPDSDTQYF. In DNA, the CDR3 is TGTGCCAGCAGCGTAGGTCCGGACTCGGATACGCAGTATTTT. This chain joins TRBV9 and TRBJ2-3; TRBD2 is a possible D gene (5 bases). From germline, CDR1 is SGDLS and CDR2 YYNGEE. CDR3 length: 14 residues. The V end lost 0 bases, the J end lost 6 bases, and 11 bases lay between the germline ends.

The chain couples TRBV5-1 to TRBJ1-4; D possibly corresponds to TRBD1 (6 bases). This CDR3 spans 16 amino acids. Germline assignment: CDR1 SGHRS and CDR2 YFSETQ. V lost 4 bases and J lost 6, with 19 bases in between. CDR3 amino acids: CASSPGQPRRDEKLFF. CDR3 nucleotide sequence: TGCGCCAGCAGCCCCGGACAGCCCCGTCGGGATGAAAAACTGTTTTTT.

This clone occurred a few times. The chain employs TRBV11-2 and TRBJ2-7; D might be TRBD1 (8 bases). CDR3 length: 14 residues. Looked up from germline, CDR1 is SGHAT and CDR2 is FQNNGV. V lost 5 bases and J lost 2, with 13 bases in between. The CDR3 region is CASSEQGGAYEQYF. The CDR3, as DNA: TGTGCCAGCAGCGAACAGGGGGGGGCCTACGAGCAGTACTTC.

This clone has just a few counts. The chain has TRBV6-4 and TRBJ2-6; 7 bases align to TRBD1. After removal of 2 bases from V and 1 base from J, the junction contained 8 bases not matched to a gene. The CDR3 consists of 18 residues. CDR1 is MRHNA, CDR2 SNTAGT, per germline. The CDR3, as DNA: TGTGCCAGCAGTGACGGGACAGCCTCTATGTCTGGGGCCAACGTCCTGACTTTC. Translation: CASSDGTASMSGANVLTF.

The chain is built from TRBV5-1 and TRBJ2-7, with D unresolved. Germline CDR1 is SGHRS and CDR2 is YFSETQ. There are 13 residues in the CDR3. V lost 1 base, J lost 0 bases, and 5 bases lay in between. In DNA form, the CDR3 reads TGCGCCAGCAGCTTGTCGAGCTCCTACGAGCAGTACTTC. Encoded protein: CASSLSSSYEQYF. The whole variable domain, filled in from reference TRBV5-1 and TRBJ2-7, reads KAGVTQTPRYLIKTRGQQVTLSCSPISGHRSVSWYQQTPGQGLQFLFEYFSETQRNKGNFPGRFSGRQFSNSRSEMNVSTLELGDSALYLCASSLSSSYEQYFGPGTRLTVT.

The chain combines TRBV29-1 with TRBJ2-6; the D is unclear. The V end was cut by 6 bases, the J end by 2 bases, with 8 bases between. The CDR3 consists of 13 residues. Germline V gene data show CDR1 as SQVTM and CDR2 as ANQGSEA. The chain's CDR3 is CSVSIPGANVLTF. Written as DNA, the CDR3 is TGCAGCGTCAGTATCCCTGGGGCCAACGTCCTGACTTTC.

The rearrangement joins TRBV18 to TRBJ1-6; TRBD1 matches at 10 bases. V lost 4 bases to trimming and J lost 7 bases; unmatched junction nucleotides: 1. Germline loops: CDR1 KGHSH, CDR2 LQKENI. The CDR3 spans 14 residues. Written as DNA, the CDR3 is TGTGCCAGCTCACGACAGGGGGCCAATTCACCCCTCCACTTT. It translates to CASSRQGANSPLHF.

The V call is TRBV19, the J call TRBJ1-4, with 7 bases identical to TRBD1. The length of the CDR3 is 14 residues. The junction had 6 bases not matched to a gene; V was cut back by 6 bases and J by 5 bases. Germline V gene data show CDR1 as LNHDA and CDR2 as SQIVND (reference sequence). The CDR3 reads CASSSSTGNEKLFF. The CDR3 nucleotides read TGTGCCAGTAGCTCCTCGACAGGGAATGAAAAACTGTTTTTT.

This chain links TRBV9 with TRBJ2-7, with 7 bases fitting TRBD2. V was pared by 2 bases and J by 0 bases, with 8 bases of the junction left unmatched. From germline, CDR1 is SGDLS and CDR2 YYNGEE. This CDR3 comprises 16 residues. In DNA form, the CDR3 reads TGTGCCAGCAGCGTTATGGGAGGGGCCCGCTCCTACGAGCAGTACTTC. This gives the protein CASSVMGGARSYEQYF.

The chain recombines TRBV11-2 with TRBJ1-1; D is uncertain. V gave up 5 bases and J gave up 5 bases, with 18 bases separating them. There are 15 residues in the CDR3. The germline V gene encodes CDR1 SGHAT and CDR2 FQNNGV. The CDR3 nucleotides are TGTGCCAGCAGCCCCTCCCCTTGGGAGAAAACTGAAGCTTTCTTT. Encoded protein: CASSPSPWEKTEAFF.

This clone has more than one count but fewer than ten. The chain links TRBV14 to TRBJ2-2; D unclear. This CDR3 is 14 amino acids long. Germline values: CDR1 SGHDN, CDR2 FVKESK. V lost 5 bases to trimming and J lost 7 bases, with 14 bases between them. CDR3 bases: TGTGCCAGCAGCATTCGACGAGGTGGCGGGGAGCTGTTTTTT. Translated, it gives CASSIRRGGGELFF.